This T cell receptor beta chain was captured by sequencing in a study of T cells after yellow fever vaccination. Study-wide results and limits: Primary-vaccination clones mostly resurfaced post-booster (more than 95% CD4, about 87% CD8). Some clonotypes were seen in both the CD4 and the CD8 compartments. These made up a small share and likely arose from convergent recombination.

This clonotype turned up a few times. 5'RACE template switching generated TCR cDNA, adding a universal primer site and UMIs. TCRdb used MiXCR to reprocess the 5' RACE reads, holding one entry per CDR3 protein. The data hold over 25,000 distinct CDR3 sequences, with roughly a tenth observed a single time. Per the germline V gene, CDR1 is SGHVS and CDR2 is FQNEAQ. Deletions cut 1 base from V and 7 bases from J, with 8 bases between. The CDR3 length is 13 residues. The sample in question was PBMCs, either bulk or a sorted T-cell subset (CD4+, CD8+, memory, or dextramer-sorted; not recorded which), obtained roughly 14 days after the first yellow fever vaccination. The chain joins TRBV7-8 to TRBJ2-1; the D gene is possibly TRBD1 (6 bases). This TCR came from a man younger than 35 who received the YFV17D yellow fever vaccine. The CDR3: CASSLDRANEQFF. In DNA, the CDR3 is TGTGCCAGCAGCTTAGACAGGGCGAATGAGCAGTTCTTC.